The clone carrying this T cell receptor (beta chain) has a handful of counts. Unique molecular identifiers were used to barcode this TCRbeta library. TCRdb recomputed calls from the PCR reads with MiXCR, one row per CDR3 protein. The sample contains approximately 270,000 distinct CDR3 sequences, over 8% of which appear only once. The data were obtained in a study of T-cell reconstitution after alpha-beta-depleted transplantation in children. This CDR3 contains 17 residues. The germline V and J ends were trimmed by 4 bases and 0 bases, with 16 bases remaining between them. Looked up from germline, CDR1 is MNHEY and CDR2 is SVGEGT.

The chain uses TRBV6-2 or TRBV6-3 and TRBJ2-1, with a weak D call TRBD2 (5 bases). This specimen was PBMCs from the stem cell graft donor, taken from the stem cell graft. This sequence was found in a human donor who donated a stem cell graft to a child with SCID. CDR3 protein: CASSLEGRGSSYNEQFF. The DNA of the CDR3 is TGTGCCAGCAGTTTAGAAGGACGGGGAAGCTCCTACAATGAGCAGTTCTTC.